The 12 T cell receptor beta chains below all came from one sample that was sequenced in a study of blood T cell repertoires in COVID-19. Profiling relied on immunoSEQ multiplex PCR, and the TCRdb table lists in-frame clones only, not all of them. The table records about 120,000 clones, around 84% of them present only once. Input material: peripheral blood. The source of these receptors is a man aged 35 to 55 with acute or convalescent COVID-19.

This clone has only one observation. The chain employs TRBV6-5 and TRBJ2-1, with 10 bases matching TRBD1. In germline, CDR1 is MNHEY, CDR2 SVGAGI. After removal of 2 bases from V and 6 bases from J, the junction contained 4 bases not matched to a gene. CDR3 length: 15 amino acids. The chain's CDR3 is CASSYDRGLTNEQFF. The DNA of the CDR3 is TGTGCCAGCAGTTACGACAGGGGGCTGACCAATGAGCAGTTCTTC.

The rearrangement joins TRBV19 to TRBJ1-1; TRBD1 aligns across 7 bases. Germline assignment: CDR1 LNHDA and CDR2 SQIVND (reference sequence). With V trimmed by 3 bases and J by 6 bases, 7 bases remained unmatched. CDR3 length: 14 residues. CDR3 nucleotide sequence: TGTGCCAGTAGTATTAGGACAGGATTTTCTGAAGCTTTCTTT. Translation gives CASSIRTGFSEAFF.

This clone was detected a few times. The chain uses TRBV19 and TRBJ1-4; D is ambiguous. This CDR3 contains 14 residues. Germline V gene data show CDR1 as LNHDA and CDR2 as SQIVND (reference sequence). V dropped 7 bases and J dropped 0 bases, with 9 bases sitting between them. In DNA form, the CDR3 reads TGTGCCAGTACCCACTATGCAACTAATGAAAAACTGTTTTTT. Its protein product is CASTHYATNEKLFF.

The chain joins TRBV19 to TRBJ2-1, with 9 bases that match TRBD1. Per germline, CDR1 LNHDA and CDR2 SQIVND (reference sequence). The CDR3 consists of 15 residues. V was clipped by 3 bases and J by 7 bases; unmatched bases: 7. The CDR3 spells CASSIGQGRRNEQFF. The CDR3 DNA sequence: TGTGCCAGTAGTATTGGACAGGGGAGAAGGAATGAGCAGTTCTTC.

This rearrangement joins TRBV3-1 (or the pseudogene TRBV3-2) to TRBJ2-2; perhaps TRBD1 as D (7 bases). With 4 bases removed from V and 3 bases from J, the gap between germline ends came to 9 bases. The CDR3 is made up of 14 amino acids. CDR1 LGHDT and CDR2 YNNKEL come from the germline V gene (reference sequence). CDR3 amino acids: CASSPRGDTGELFF. In DNA form, the CDR3 reads TGTGCCAGCAGCCCCAGGGGGGACACCGGGGAGCTGTTTTTT.

This chain connects TRBV27 to TRBJ1-1, with D possibly matching TRBD1 (6 bases). The CDR3 length is 13 residues. Trimming left V 10 bases short and J 3 bases short, with 15 bases between. Germline-derived CDR1 and CDR2 are MNHEY and SMNVEV (reference sequence). CDR3 bases: TGTGCCATCTCCTGGGGGCCCTACACTGAAGCTTTCTTT. Translating it yields CAISWGPYTEAFF.

The chain employs TRBV7-3 and TRBJ1-6, with D unclear. Germline values: CDR1 SGHTA, CDR2 FQGTGA. The CDR3 is 13 amino acids. Trimming pared 5 bases from V and 8 bases from J, leaving 10 bases between. CDR3 sequence (DNA): TGTGCCAGCAGCCTGACGGGATATTCACCCCTCCACTTT. It specifies CASSLTGYSPLHF.

As regards this clone: The same CDR3 is also encoded by other DNA sequences in this sample. The chain combines TRBV29-1 with TRBJ1-1; D is unresolved. Germline lookup yields CDR1 SQVTM and CDR2 ANQGSEA. Trimming removed 5 bases from V and 0 bases from J, with 7 bases in between. This CDR3 spans 12 amino acids. CDR3 DNA: TGCAGCGTTAGAGGGTTGAACACTGAAGCTTTCTTT. Translating it yields CSVRGLNTEAFF.

The chain couples TRBV25-1 to TRBJ2-5; no definite D call. Deletions cut 0 bases from V and 7 bases from J, with 3 bases between. This CDR3 is 11 amino acids long. In germline, CDR1 is MGHDK, CDR2 SYGVNS. CDR3 DNA sequence: TGTGCCAGCAGTGAATATCGGACCCAGTACTTC. Translation gives CASSEYRTQYF. Full variable domain (rest looked up from reference TRBV25-1 and TRBJ2-5): EADIYQTPRYLVIGTGKKITLECSQTMGHDKMYWYQQDPGMELHLIHYSYGVNSTEKGDLSSESTVSRIRTEHFPLTLESARPSHTSQYLCASSEYRTQYFGPGTRLLVL.

This chain links TRBV6-2 or TRBV6-3 with TRBJ2-5; tentatively, D is TRBD1 (5 bases). The germline V and J ends were trimmed by 2 bases and 4 bases, with 14 bases remaining between them. The germline CDR1 and CDR2 sequences are MNHEY and SVGEGT. The length of the CDR3 is 15 residues. The CDR3 DNA is TGTGCCAGCAGTTACAATAGGGGTAGTGGAGAGACCCAGTACTTC. It specifies CASSYNRGSGETQYF.

The genes are TRBV10-3 and TRBJ2-5; 12 bases fit TRBD2. Per germline, CDR1 ENHRY and CDR2 SYGVKD. Unmatched junction bases numbered 5, after V lost 2 bases and J lost 1 base. CDR3 size: 17 residues. CDR3 amino acids: CAISEGASGGAQETQYF. For the CDR3, the DNA is TGTGCCATCAGTGAGGGGGCTAGCGGGGGGGCCCAAGAGACCCAGTACTTC.

This clone has only a few counts. CDR3 DNA sequence: TGTGCCAGCAGCTTATACGGACAGGACTATGGCTACACCTTC. Translation gives CASSLYGQDYGYTF. The chain joins TRBV11-2 to TRBJ1-2, with 7 bases that match TRBD1. The CDR3 extends over 14 amino acids. Looked up from germline, CDR1 is SGHAT and CDR2 is FQNNGV. Germline trimming cut 2 bases from V and 3 bases from J; bases unmatched to any gene: 3.